The sequence of this T cell receptor (beta chain) was determined in a study of blood T cells in healthy people across ages. This clonotype came up a few times. As yet, its antigen is unknown. Whole-study findings and limits: Because donor CMV status was unknown, expanded clonotype changes were possibly confounded.

Alongside a J-beta primer mix, a sample-barcoded 5' primer served in a second PCR lasting about 7 to 11 cycles. Each CDR3 protein is one row after TCRdb ran MiXCR on the 5' RACE reads. The profile shows approximately 1.5 million distinct CDR3 sequences, 35% to 45% of them singletons. Ten milliliters of peripheral blood were drawn from each donor into EDTA-treated tubes. Total RNA extraction produced at least 6 micrograms (per sample) for the study. The V gene's germline CDR1 is MNHEY and CDR2 SVGEGT. With 5 bases removed from V and 0 bases from J, the gap between germline ends came to 23 bases. This CDR3 has 18 residues.

This clonotype was sampled from a woman aged 18 to 35 in good health. Sequencing used blood. The chain has TRBV6-2 or TRBV6-3 and TRBJ2-7; D may be TRBD1 or TRBD2 (6 bases each). CDR3: CASSPPLLLKGGSYEQYF. The CDR3 coding sequence is TGTGCCAGCAGTCCGCCGCTTCTTTTGAAGGGGGGCTCCTACGAGCAGTACTTC.